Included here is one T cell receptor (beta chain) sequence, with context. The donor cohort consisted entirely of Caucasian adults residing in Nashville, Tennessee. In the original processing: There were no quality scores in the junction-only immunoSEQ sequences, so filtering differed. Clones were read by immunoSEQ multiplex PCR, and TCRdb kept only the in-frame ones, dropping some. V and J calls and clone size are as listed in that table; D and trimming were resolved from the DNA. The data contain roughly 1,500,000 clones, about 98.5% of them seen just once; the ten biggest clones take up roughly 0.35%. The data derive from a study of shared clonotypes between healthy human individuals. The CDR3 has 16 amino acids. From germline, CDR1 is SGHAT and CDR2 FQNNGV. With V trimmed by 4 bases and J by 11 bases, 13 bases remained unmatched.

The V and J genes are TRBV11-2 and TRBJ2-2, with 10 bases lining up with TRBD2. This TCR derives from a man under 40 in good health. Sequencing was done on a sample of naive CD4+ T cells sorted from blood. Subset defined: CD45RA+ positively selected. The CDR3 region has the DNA TGTGCCAGCAGCTCTAGAGGGCTAGCGGGAGTTGAAGAGCTGTTTTTT. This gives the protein CASSSRGLAGVEELFF.